The entry below gives a single TCR beta chain sequence along with its context. The antigen remains undetermined. The source of the sample is a study of cytomegalovirus exposure and HLA in healthy donors. At the level of the study: Unique TCRs from HLA-typed donors, 75 million to 100 million of them, were held in an early data release. The study, taken as a whole, reports: The study labeled fewer than 200 TCR beta chains cytomegalovirus-associated. In vitro assays verified that three CMV-associated chains recognized CMV antigens specifically.

The CDR3 runs to 15 residues. Germline lookup yields CDR1 ENHRY and CDR2 SYGVKD. V was trimmed by 3 bases and J by 0 bases, leaving 6 bases between them. 60 Vbeta and 13 Jbeta primers were used in PCR. How the authors handled the data: It was a later analysis that counted 75 million to 90 million unique TCR beta chains, of which roughly 10 million were shared. The assay was immunoSEQ multiplex PCR, and TCRdb's table has in-frame clones only and misses some. From that table come the V and J calls and clone size; the DNA was used to work out D and trimming. The listing records 70,000 or so clones. Material for sequencing was PBMCs. This sequence was found in a man in his forties in good health and CMV-seronegative. The rearrangement links TRBV10-3 to TRBJ2-6; D ambiguous. CDR3 nucleotide sequence: TGTGCCATCAGTGAAATCCGCTCTGGGGCCAACGTCCTGACTTTC. Translated, it gives CAISEIRSGANVLTF.